This T cell receptor beta chain was obtained from a study of cytomegalovirus exposure and HLA in healthy donors. This clone appeared a single time. Its antigen remains unknown. Regarding the study as a whole: The classifier reportedly diagnosed cytomegalovirus status with high sensitivity and specificity.

The study ran its PCR with 60 Vbeta and 13 Jbeta primers. The protocol was immunoSEQ multiplex PCR, while the TCRdb copy is restricted to in-frame clones and leaves out a portion. The sample yields around 120,000 clones, about 73% seen once. This receptor was taken from a woman in her thirties or forties in good health and CMV-seropositive. The sample consisted of PBMCs.

CDR3 bases: TGTGCCAGCAGCGCCACAGGACAGGGGAGCTATGGCTACACCTTC. This gives the protein CASSATGQGSYGYTF. The chain carries TRBV9 and TRBJ1-2, with 9 bases lining up with TRBD1. CDR3 length: 15 amino acids. Per the germline V gene, CDR1 is SGDLS and CDR2 is YYNGEE. V dropped 3 bases and J dropped 4; count of bases not matched to a gene: 7.